This TCR beta chain derives from a study of OX40 agonist ivuxolimab in advanced cancers. Study-wide results and limits: Also showing low normalized T-cell clonal expansion were some of the nonresponders. CD8+ T cells were the subset that, on average, had more expanded clones than CD4+. Patients with a partial response at 0.1-3.0 mg/kg had among the lowest clonal expansion.

V lost 0 bases, J lost 2 bases, and 5 bases lay in between. The germline V gene has CDR1 MNHEY and CDR2 SMNVEV (reference sequence). The CDR3 is 14 residues long. To note about this clone: Its antigen is still unknown.

The protocol was immunoSEQ multiplex PCR, while the TCRdb copy is restricted to in-frame clones and leaves out a portion. The table shows 100,000 to 120,000 clones, with about nine tenths occurring only once. The J gene is TRBJ1-5, the V gene TRBV27, with D perhaps matching TRBD1 (5 bases). The sequence derives from an adult with an advanced solid tumor such as melanoma, head and neck, liver or kidney cancer. The sample consisted of CD4+ or CD8+ T cells sorted from blood, taken in a trial of the OX40 agonist ivuxolimab. As DNA, the CDR3 is TGTGCCAGCAGTTTATCAGGGGGCAATCAGCCCCAGCATTTT. Its protein product is CASSLSGGNQPQHF.